Following are 10 T cell receptor beta chains from one sample sequenced in a study of blood T cell repertoires in COVID-19. This table comes from immunoSEQ multiplex PCR, and its TCRdb copy is limited to in-frame clones, with some not included. The repertoire holds about 380,000 clones, with about 80% as singletons. Material: peripheral blood. The receptors derive from a human donor with acute or convalescent COVID-19. The donor label of this sample is uncertain.

This clone was detected only a few times. The chain recombines TRBV2 with TRBJ2-1; the D gene is possibly TRBD1 (6 bases). The germline gives CDR1 SNHLY, CDR2 FYNNEI. CDR3 size: 17 residues. Trimming pared 3 bases from V and 0 bases from J, leaving 15 bases between. CDR3: CASSDRQARSSYNEQFF. The CDR3 DNA reads TGTGCCAGCAGTGACCGACAGGCTCGGAGCTCCTACAATGAGCAGTTCTTC.

This sequence joins TRBV6-4 and TRBJ1-2, with 9 bases fitting TRBD1. Germline values: CDR1 MRHNA, CDR2 SNTAGT. J was trimmed by 8 bases and V by 6 bases; bases with no gene match: 7. The CDR3 spans 13 residues. CDR3 sequence reads: CASRDRGSRGYTF. Here the CDR3 DNA reads TGTGCCAGCAGGGACAGGGGTTCCCGCGGCTACACCTTC.

This chain connects TRBV2 to TRBJ1-6, with 7 bases lining up with TRBD1. The CDR3 runs to 15 residues. The ends lost 2 bases at V and 6 bases at J; junction bases unmatched: 4. Germline CDR1 SNHLY, CDR2 FYNNEI. CDR3: CASSERDSVNSPLHF. Here the CDR3 DNA reads TGTGCCAGCAGTGAACGGGACAGTGTTAATTCACCCCTCCACTTT.

The chain combines TRBV7-9 with TRBJ1-1; 7 bases match TRBD1. V was pared by 4 bases and J by 1 base, with 3 bases of the junction left unmatched. The CDR3 has 14 residues. Per germline, CDR1 SEHNR and CDR2 FQNEAQ (reference sequence). The CDR3 DNA follows: TGTGCCAGCAGCTCGGACAGGCGGAACACTGAAGCTTTCTTT. It codes for CASSSDRRNTEAFF.

V gene TRBV11-2 combines with J gene TRBJ2-2; no firm D call. Germline CDR1 is SGHAT and CDR2 is FQNNGV. Deletions cut 5 bases from V and 2 bases from J, with 6 bases between. The CDR3 covers 13 residues. CDR3 nucleotides: TGTGCCAGCAGCGCAACAAACACCGGGGAGCTGTTTTTT. Protein: CASSATNTGELFF.

A few counts support this clone. The sample has other DNA sequences that encode this CDR3 too. The V and J genes are TRBV5-1 and TRBJ1-2; 7 bases fit TRBD1. The V gene's germline CDR1 is SGHRS and CDR2 YFSETQ. V was clipped by 0 bases and J by 4 bases; unmatched bases: 3. The CDR3 has 14 amino acids. This chain's CDR3 is CASSLGQGAYGYTF. DNA of the CDR3: TGCGCCAGCAGCTTGGGACAGGGAGCCTATGGCTACACCTTC.

CDR3 nucleotide sequence: TGTGCCAGCACTTCTAGCGGGAGCTTATTGAATGAGCAGTTCTTC. This gives the protein CASTSSGSLLNEQFF. The chain has TRBV6-6 and TRBJ2-1, with 10 bases lining up with TRBD2. Trimming at V came to 7 bases and at J to 7 bases, leaving 10 bases not matched to a gene. Germline V gene lookup returns CDR1 MNHNY and CDR2 SVGAGI (reference sequence). The CDR3 is 15 residues long.

V usage is TRBV5-1 and J usage is TRBJ2-3; 12 bases line up with TRBD1. V lost 4 bases to trimming and J lost 5 bases; unmatched junction nucleotides: 8. The CDR3 covers 16 residues. Germline loops: CDR1 SGHRS, CDR2 YFSETQ. The CDR3, as DNA: TGCGCCAGCAGCGCAACGGGACAGGGGGCCGGAGATACGCAGTATTTT. Protein sequence: CASSATGQGAGDTQYF. Full variable domain (missing parts from reference TRBV5-1 and TRBJ2-3): KAGVTQTPRYLIKTRGQQVTLSCSPISGHRSVSWYQQTPGQGLQFLFEYFSETQRNKGNFPGRFSGRQFSNSRSEMNVSTLELGDSALYLCASSATGQGAGDTQYFGPGTRLTVL.

This clone showed up just a few times. The sample contains more than one DNA sequence encoding this CDR3. The chain recombines TRBV20-1 with TRBJ1-3; no definite D call. Between the trimmed V and J ends, which lost 1 base and 7 bases, there was a span of 5 bases. CDR3 length: 11 amino acids. Germline V gene sequence: CDR1 DFQATT, CDR2 SNEGSKA (reference sequence). This CDR3 reads CSARAGNTIYF. The DNA for the CDR3 is TGCAGTGCTAGAGCCGGGAACACCATATATTTT.

The chain uses TRBV10-2 and TRBJ2-2; 7 bases match TRBD1. Germline V gene sequence: CDR1 WSHSY, CDR2 SAAADI. Germline trimming cut 7 bases from V and 0 bases from J; bases unmatched to any gene: 8. The CDR3 contains 16 residues. CDR3 residues: CASKQGGGANTGELFF. CDR3 nucleotide sequence: TGCGCCAGCAAACAAGGGGGCGGAGCGAACACCGGGGAGCTGTTTTTT.